The table lists the clone carrying this T cell receptor beta chain with a count of one. Profiled with immunoSEQ multiplex PCR; TCRdb holds only in-frame clones, not every one. Seen here are 85,000 to 100,000 clones, more than 80% observed once, and the top ten hold nearly 25%. The data are from a study of blood T cell repertoires in COVID-19. Germline V CDR1 and CDR2: LNHNV, YYDKDF (reference sequence). CDR3 size: 15 residues. Trimming removed 1 base at V and 3 bases at J, with 10 bases between. This chain uses TRBV15 with TRBJ1-5; a possible D gene is TRBD1 (6 bases). The clonotype was recovered from a human donor in a cohort sampled during active COVID-19. Sequencing was performed on peripheral blood. CDR3 nucleotide sequence: TGTGCCACCAGCAGAGTGGGGGCGGTCAATCAGCCCCAGCATTTT. Its protein product is CATSRVGAVNQPQHF.